The 21 T cell receptor beta chains given below trace back to one sample, sequenced in a study of human T cells and chemical hapten exposure. Time point in this sample: healthy volunteer bleed at 2 weeks. Extraction of total RNA was performed on unfractionated whole blood. In TCRdb, the RACE reads were re-called with MiXCR into one record per CDR3 protein. Of 85,000 to 95,000 distinct CDR3 sequences in the sample, approximately 9.7% were seen once. The material sequenced was whole blood. The source is a female donor in good health. Some clones in this sample may be carry-over from other donors' samples.

The chain links TRBV29-1 to TRBJ1-2, with 8 bases aligning to TRBD1. In germline, CDR1 is SQVTM, CDR2 ANQGSEA. There are 13 residues in the CDR3. The V and J ends lost 6 bases and 0 bases, in that order; junction bases with no gene match: 3. The CDR3 here is CSVGDRSNYGYTF. The DNA for the CDR3 is TGCAGCGTCGGGGACAGGTCTAACTATGGCTACACCTTC.

This clonotype has a handful of counts. The J gene is TRBJ2-7, the V gene TRBV5-6; 7 bases are shared with TRBD1. CDR3 length equals 18 residues. CDR1 and CDR2 from the germline V gene are SGHDT and YYEEEE. J lost 1 base, V lost 6 bases, and 19 bases had no gene match. As DNA, the CDR3 is TGTGCCAGCACCATTGCGCAGGACAGGCTACGTTGGTCCTACGAGCAGTACTTC. Its protein product is CASTIAQDRLRWSYEQYF.

This chain uses TRBV24-1 with TRBJ1-2; no definite D call. Trimming removed 7 bases from V and 2 bases from J, with 13 bases in between. The CDR3 runs to 14 residues. The germline CDR1 and CDR2 sequences are KGHDR and SFDVKD. CDR3 nucleotides: TGTGCCACCAGGGCGAGTTGGGGAAACTATGGCTACACCTTC. This sequence encodes CATRASWGNYGYTF.

As regards this clonotype: The CDR3 ends on some other residue instead of the conserved phenylalanine or tryptophan, so this is likely a read error. The chain employs TRBV4-2 and TRBJ2-7; 7 bases agree with TRBD2. The V and J ends lost 6 bases and 3 bases, in that order; junction bases with no gene match: 14. The germline V gene encodes CDR1 LGHNA and CDR2 YNFKEQ. The CDR3 sequence is 16 residues long. The CDR3 here is CASRTSDGAGVYEQYS. The CDR3 nucleotides read TGTGCCAGCAGAACCTCCGACGGGGCGGGAGTCTACGAGCAGTACTCC.

J is TRBJ1-1 and V is TRBV29-1, with unresolved D. CDR1 is SQVTM, CDR2 ANQGSEA, per germline. The CDR3 runs to 14 residues. Trimming removed 3 bases at V and 4 bases at J, with 15 bases between. CDR3 region: CSVDKGLLFTEAFF. The CDR3 DNA sequence: TGCAGCGTTGATAAAGGGCTATTATTCACTGAAGCTTTCTTT.

This clonotype was recorded a few times. The chain links TRBV27 to TRBJ1-4; tentatively, D is TRBD1 (5 bases). Trimming cost V 2 bases and J 0 bases, with 7 bases left between them. The CDR3 is 15 residues long. Per the germline V gene, CDR1 is MNHEY and CDR2 is SMNVEV (reference sequence). CDR3 sequence reads: CASSLGAATNEKLFF. The CDR3 DNA follows: TGTGCCAGCAGTTTAGGGGCAGCAACTAATGAAAAACTGTTTTTT.

V and J are TRBV15 and TRBJ2-6, with D perhaps being TRBD1 or TRBD2 (5 bases each). Germline lookup yields CDR1 LNHNV and CDR2 YYDKDF (reference sequence). V dropped 8 bases and J dropped 3 bases, with 20 bases sitting between them. CDR3 size: 17 residues. DNA for the CDR3: TGTGCCACCTCTCCACATGAGGGGTCCGATGGGGCCAACGTCCTGACTTTC. Amino acid sequence: CATSPHEGSDGANVLTF.

This clonotype was observed a few times. The CDR3 is CASSWRHHYEQYF. As DNA, the CDR3 is TGTGCCAGCAGTTGGAGACATCATTACGAGCAGTACTTC. The chain is built from TRBV28 and TRBJ2-7; the D is unclear. V lost 4 bases and J 4 bases, leaving 11 bases between the germline ends. CDR1 MDHEN and CDR2 SYDVKM come from the germline V gene. This CDR3 comprises 13 residues. Variable domain in full (rest from reference TRBV28 and TRBJ2-7): DVKVTQSSRYLVKRTGEKVFLECVQDMDHENMFWYRQDPGLGLRLIYFSYDVKMKEKGDIPEGYSVSREKKERFSLILESASTNQTSMYLCASSWRHHYEQYFGPGTRLTVT.

The chain carries TRBV20-1 and TRBJ2-1; 13 bases agree with TRBD2. V was pared by 4 bases and J by 2 bases, with 11 bases of the junction left unmatched. The germline gives CDR1 DFQATT, CDR2 SNEGSKA (reference sequence). This CDR3 contains 18 residues. CDR3: CSAKGTSGTPMPYNEQFF. CDR3 sequence (DNA): TGCAGTGCTAAAGGGACTAGCGGGACCCCCATGCCCTACAATGAGCAGTTCTTC.

The table lists this clonotype with many counts. The chain carries TRBV20-1 and TRBJ2-3, with D perhaps matching TRBD1 (6 bases). The CDR3 has 13 residues. Germline V gene data show CDR1 as DFQATT and CDR2 as SNEGSKA (reference sequence). In nucleotides, the CDR3 is TGCGAGATAAGGGGGAGTGGGGCAGATACGCAGTATTTT. It codes for CEIRGSGADTQYF.

Only a few counts were recorded for this clonotype. V is TRBV7-2 and J is TRBJ2-6; D gene ambiguous. From germline, CDR1 is SGHTA and CDR2 FQGNSA. The V end lost 3 bases, the J end lost 1 base, and 7 bases lay between the germline ends. The CDR3 loop spans 15 amino acids. Here the CDR3 DNA reads TGTGCCAGCAGCTTCGCAGGTTCTGGGGCCAACGTCCTGACTTTC. Its translation is CASSFAGSGANVLTF.

This clonotype showed up just a few times. This chain uses TRBV29-1 with TRBJ2-2, with TRBD2 identical over 9 bases. The V and J ends lost 7 bases and 4 bases, in that order; junction bases with no gene match: 4. The length of the CDR3 is 13 residues. Germline CDR1 SQVTM, CDR2 ANQGSEA. The CDR3 spells CSALAGATGELFF. The CDR3 DNA sequence: TGCAGCGCTTTAGCGGGAGCCACCGGGGAGCTGTTTTTT.

With respect to this clonotype: A much larger clone sits a single nucleotide away, making a read error possible. J is TRBJ1-5 and V is TRBV20-1; D is perhaps TRBD1 (6 bases). V was trimmed by 6 bases and J by 3 bases, leaving 21 bases between them. Germline lookup yields CDR1 DFQATT and CDR2 SNEGSKA (reference sequence). The CDR3 covers 16 residues. As DNA, the CDR3 is TGCAGTGCGGGCGATGTGACAGGCGGTGCCAATCAGCCCCAGCATTTT. It yields the protein CSAGDVTGGANQPQHF.

This clonotype was seen a few times. The chain is built from TRBV6-2 or TRBV6-3 and TRBJ1-1, with D perhaps matching TRBD1 (6 bases). Trimming pared 5 bases from V and 11 bases from J, leaving 15 bases between. This CDR3 has 12 amino acids. The germline CDR1 and CDR2 sequences are MNHEY and SVGEGT. In nucleotides, the CDR3 is TGTGCCAGCAGTAGATTCCGGGACATCGCTTTCTTT. It is translated as CASSRFRDIAFF.

V and J are TRBV12-3 or TRBV12-4 and TRBJ1-5; 11 bases match TRBD1. There are 16 residues in the CDR3. V was pared by 4 bases and J by 3 bases, with 5 bases of the junction left unmatched. The CDR3 DNA is TGTGCCAGCAGTTCCCCGGACAGGGGGCCCAATCAGCCCCAGCATTTT. Translation gives CASSSPDRGPNQPQHF.

This clonotype was detected ten times or more. V is TRBV20-1 and J is TRBJ2-5, with 11 bases matching TRBD2. This CDR3 comprises 14 residues. The junction had 2 bases not matched to a gene; V was cut back by 1 base and J by 4 bases. Germline CDR1 is DFQATT and CDR2 is SNEGSKA (reference sequence). This CDR3 reads CSARVLAGGETQYF. The CDR3 DNA follows: TGCAGTGCTAGAGTTCTAGCGGGAGGAGAGACCCAGTACTTC.

The chain links TRBV3-1 to TRBJ1-1, with D possibly TRBD1 on 5 matching bases. Per the germline V gene, CDR1 is LGHDT and CDR2 is YNNKEL (reference sequence). Trimming removed 3 bases from V and 7 bases from J, with 6 bases in between. The CDR3 is made up of 11 amino acids. The CDR3 here is CASSQQGEAFF. As DNA, the CDR3 is TGTGCCAGCAGCCAGCAGGGTGAAGCTTTCTTT.

This clonotype was observed many times. The J gene is TRBJ2-3, the V gene TRBV5-1, with 12 bases matching TRBD2. CDR3 length equals 16 residues. Per the germline V gene, CDR1 is SGHRS and CDR2 is YFSETQ. Losses at the gene ends were 0 bases for V and 5 bases for J; bases not matched to a gene: 4. The DNA of the CDR3 is TGCGCCAGCAGCTTGGACGCACTAGCGGGAGGAGATACGCAGTATTTT. Amino acid sequence: CASSLDALAGGDTQYF.

The chain uses TRBV21-1 and TRBJ2-4; no check of the table's D call, TRBD1, against the DNA was made. TRBV21-1 is a known pseudogene. The CDR3 totals 15 residues. The CDR3 DNA is TGTGCCAGCACCCTGAGGGGCACCTCCGAAAACATTCAGTACTTC. Its protein product is CASTLRGTSENIQYF.

In this sample, this clonotype turned up many times. V is TRBV3-1 and J is TRBJ2-1, with 11 bases identical to TRBD2. CDR3 length: 16 residues. V shed 7 bases and J 1 base; nucleotides not matched to a gene: 6. Germline assignment: CDR1 LGHDT and CDR2 YNNKEL (reference sequence). The CDR3 reads CASTRGLADSYNEQFF. CDR3 nucleotides: TGTGCCAGCACCCGGGGACTAGCGGATTCCTACAATGAGCAGTTCTTC.

The chain employs TRBV5-1 and TRBJ1-1, with TRBD1 as a possible D gene (5 bases). V was cut by 1 base and J by 5 bases, with 12 bases left in between. This CDR3 is 14 amino acids long. Per germline, CDR1 SGHRS and CDR2 YFSETQ. CDR3 loop: CASSLLPGGTEAFF. CDR3 nucleotides: TGCGCCAGCAGCTTGTTGCCGGGGGGGACTGAAGCTTTCTTT.